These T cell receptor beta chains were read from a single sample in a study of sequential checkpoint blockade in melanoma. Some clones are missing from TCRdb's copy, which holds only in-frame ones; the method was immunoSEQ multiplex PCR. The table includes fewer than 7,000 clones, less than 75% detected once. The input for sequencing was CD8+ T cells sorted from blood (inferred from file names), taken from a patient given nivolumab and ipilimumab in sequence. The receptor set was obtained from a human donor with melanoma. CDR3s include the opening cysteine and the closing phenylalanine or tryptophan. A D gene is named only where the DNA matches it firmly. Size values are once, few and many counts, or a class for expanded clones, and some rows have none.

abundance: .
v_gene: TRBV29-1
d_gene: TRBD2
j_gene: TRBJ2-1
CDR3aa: CSVEVGLADNEQFF
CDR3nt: TGCAGCGTTGAAGTGGGACTAGCGGACAATGAGCAGTTCTTC

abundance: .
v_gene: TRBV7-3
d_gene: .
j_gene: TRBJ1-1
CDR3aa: CASSLGQLPGPDF
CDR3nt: TGTGCCAGCAGCTTAGGACAGCTCCCAGGCCCGGACTTT

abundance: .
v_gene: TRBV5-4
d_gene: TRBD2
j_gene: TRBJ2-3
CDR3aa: CASSYRTSGASDTQYF
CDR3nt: TGTGCCAGCAGCTATCGGACTAGCGGGGCCAGCGATACGCAGTATTTT

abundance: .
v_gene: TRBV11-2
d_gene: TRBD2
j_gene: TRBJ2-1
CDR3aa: CASRSPGLAGGSYNEQFF
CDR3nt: TGTGCCAGCAGGTCCCCGGGACTAGCGGGGGGATCATACAATGAGCAGTTCTTC

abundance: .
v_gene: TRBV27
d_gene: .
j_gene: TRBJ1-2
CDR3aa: CASSLSMGVGYTF
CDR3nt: TGTGCCAGCAGTTTATCGATGGGAGTGGGCTACACCTTC

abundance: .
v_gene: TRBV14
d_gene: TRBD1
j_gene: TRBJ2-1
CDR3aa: CASSPPETGPYNEQFF
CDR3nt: TGTGCCAGCTCACCACCGGAGACAGGGCCCTACAATGAGCAGTTCTTC

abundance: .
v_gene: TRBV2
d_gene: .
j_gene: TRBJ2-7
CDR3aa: CASRGARPYEQYF
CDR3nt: TGTGCCAGCAGGGGGGCTAGGCCCTACGAGCAGTACTTC

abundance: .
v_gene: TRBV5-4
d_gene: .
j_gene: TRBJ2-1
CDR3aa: CASSTTREQFF
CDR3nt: TGTGCCAGCAGCACGACTCGTGAGCAGTTCTTC

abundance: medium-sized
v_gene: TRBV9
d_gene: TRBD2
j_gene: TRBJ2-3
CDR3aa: CASSVLAGTDTQYF
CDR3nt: TGTGCCAGCAGCGTGTTAGCGGGAACAGATACGCAGTATTTT

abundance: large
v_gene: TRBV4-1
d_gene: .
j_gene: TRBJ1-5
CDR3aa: CASSQGTEHSNQPQHF
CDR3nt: TGCGCCAGCAGCCAAGGGACAGAGCATAGCAATCAGCCCCAGCATTTT

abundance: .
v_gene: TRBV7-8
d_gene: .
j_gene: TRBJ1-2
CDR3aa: CASSLASQAAYTF
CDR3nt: TGTGCCAGCAGCTTAGCTTCCCAGGCTGCCTACACCTTC

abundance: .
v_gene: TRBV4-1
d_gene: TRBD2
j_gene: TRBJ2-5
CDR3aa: CASSQVSGGQETQYF
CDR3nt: TGCGCCAGCAGCCAAGTAAGCGGGGGGCAAGAGACCCAGTACTTC

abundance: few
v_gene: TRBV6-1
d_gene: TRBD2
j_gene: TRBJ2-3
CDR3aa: CASSDASGGVDTQYF
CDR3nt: TGTGCCAGCAGTGACGCTAGCGGGGGGGTTGATACGCAGTATTTT

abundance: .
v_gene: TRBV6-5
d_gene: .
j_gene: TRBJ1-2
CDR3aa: CASSYFPQGGYTF
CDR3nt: TGTGCCAGCAGTTACTTCCCCCAGGGCGGCTACACCTTC

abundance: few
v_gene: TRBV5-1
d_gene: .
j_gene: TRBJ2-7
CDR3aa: CASSLDGGQSHEQYF
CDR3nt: TGCGCCAGCAGCTTGGACGGGGGACAGAGTCACGAGCAGTACTTC

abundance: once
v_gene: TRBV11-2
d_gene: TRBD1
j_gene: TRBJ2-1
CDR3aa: CASSTPMTGGKDEQFF
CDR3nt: TGTGCCAGCAGCACCCCTATGACAGGGGGAAAGGATGAGCAGTTCTTC

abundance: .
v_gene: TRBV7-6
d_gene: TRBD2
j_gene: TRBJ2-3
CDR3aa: CASSLAPSGGQATDTQYF
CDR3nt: TGTGCCAGCAGCTTAGCACCTAGCGGGGGGCAAGCCACAGATACGCAGTATTTT

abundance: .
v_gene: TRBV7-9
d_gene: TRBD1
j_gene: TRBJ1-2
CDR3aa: CASSPTGTGGYSYGYTF
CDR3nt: TGTGCCAGCAGCCCAACCGGGACAGGGGGATATAGCTATGGCTACACCTTC

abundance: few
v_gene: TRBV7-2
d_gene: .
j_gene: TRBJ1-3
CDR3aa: CASSLEGAFSGNTIYF
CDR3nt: TGTGCCAGCAGCTTAGAGGGAGCGTTCTCTGGAAACACCATATATTTT

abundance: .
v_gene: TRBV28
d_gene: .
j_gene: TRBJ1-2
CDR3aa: CASSLMGNSYGYTF
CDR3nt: TGTGCCAGCAGTTTGATGGGTAACAGTTATGGCTACACCTTC

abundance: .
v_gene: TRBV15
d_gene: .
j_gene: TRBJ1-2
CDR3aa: CATSRDAGGYGYTF
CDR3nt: TGTGCCACCAGCAGAGATGCCGGGGGCTATGGCTACACCTTC

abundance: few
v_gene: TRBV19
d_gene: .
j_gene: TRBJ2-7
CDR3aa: CASSIGGVAYEQYF
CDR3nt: TGTGCCAGTAGTATCGGCGGCGTGGCATACGAGCAGTACTTC

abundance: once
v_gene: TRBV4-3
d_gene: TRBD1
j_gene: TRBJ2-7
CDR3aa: CASSQDGTGVTYEQYF
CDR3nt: TGCGCCAGCAGCCAAGACGGGACAGGGGTCACCTACGAGCAGTACTTC

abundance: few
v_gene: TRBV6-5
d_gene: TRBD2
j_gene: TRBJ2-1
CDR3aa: CASSSGLAGYEQFF
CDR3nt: TGTGCCAGCAGTTCGGGACTAGCGGGGTACGAGCAGTTCTTC

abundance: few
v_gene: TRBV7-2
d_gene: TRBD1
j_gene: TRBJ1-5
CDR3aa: CASSLTGTGGRQPQHF
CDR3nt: TGTGCCAGCAGCTTGACCGGGACAGGGGGTAGGCAGCCCCAGCATTTT

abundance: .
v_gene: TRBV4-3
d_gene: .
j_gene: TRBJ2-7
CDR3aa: CASSQETATYEQYF
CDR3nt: TGCGCCAGCAGCCAGGAGACAGCGACCTACGAGCAGTACTTC